This TCR beta chain comes out of a study of T cells in Graves' hyperthyroidism and ophthalmopathy. This CDR3 has 15 residues. Germline-derived CDR1 and CDR2 are MNHEY and SVGAGI. Trimming pared 2 bases from V and 0 bases from J, leaving 10 bases between. Amplification of TCR beta CDR3 regions was performed using RNA transcripts as template. RT-PCR in the first round (using the HTBI primer set) targeted the TCR CDR3. TCRdb re-derived calls from the multiplex PCR reads in MiXCR, one entry per CDR3 protein. This table holds about 600,000 distinct CDR3 sequences, more than 14% found once. The origin of this receptor is a woman aged 50 to 60 with Graves' ophthalmopathy. This chain links TRBV6-5 with TRBJ1-1, with no clear D. The sequencing input was blood. CDR3 coding DNA: TGTGCCAGCAGTTACGGAATGAGGTTGAACACTGAAGCTTTCTTT. Its protein is CASSYGMRLNTEAFF.